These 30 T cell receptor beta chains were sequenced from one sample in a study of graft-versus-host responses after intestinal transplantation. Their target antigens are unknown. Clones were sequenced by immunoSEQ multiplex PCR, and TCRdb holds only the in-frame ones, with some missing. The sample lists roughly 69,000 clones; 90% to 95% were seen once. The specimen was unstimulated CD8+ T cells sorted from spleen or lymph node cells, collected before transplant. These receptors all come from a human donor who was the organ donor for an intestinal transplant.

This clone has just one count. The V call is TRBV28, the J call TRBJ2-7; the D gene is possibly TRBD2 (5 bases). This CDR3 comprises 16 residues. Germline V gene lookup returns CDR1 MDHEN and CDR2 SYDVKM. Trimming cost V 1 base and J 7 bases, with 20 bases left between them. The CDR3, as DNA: TGTGCCAGCAGTTTATCTCTTACCTCCCGGGGTGATGAGCAGTACTTC. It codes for CASSLSLTSRGDEQYF.

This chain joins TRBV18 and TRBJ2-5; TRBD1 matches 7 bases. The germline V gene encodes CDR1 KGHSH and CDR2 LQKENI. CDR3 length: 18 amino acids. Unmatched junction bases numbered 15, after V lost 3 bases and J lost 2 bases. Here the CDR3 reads CASSPTGDSEEQQETQYF. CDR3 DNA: TGTGCCAGCTCACCTACCGGGGACAGCGAAGAACAACAAGAGACCCAGTACTTC. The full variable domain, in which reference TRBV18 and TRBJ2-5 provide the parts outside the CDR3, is NAGVMQNPRHLVRRRGQEARLRCSPMKGHSHVYWYRQLPEEGLKFMVYLQKENIIDESGMPKERFSAEFPKEGPSILRIQQVVRGDSAAYFCASSPTGDSEEQQETQYFGPGTRLLVL.

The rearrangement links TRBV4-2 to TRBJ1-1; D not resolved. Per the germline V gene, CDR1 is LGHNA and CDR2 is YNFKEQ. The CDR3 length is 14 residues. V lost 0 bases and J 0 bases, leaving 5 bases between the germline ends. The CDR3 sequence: CASSQDAMNTEAFF. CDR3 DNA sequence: TGTGCCAGCAGCCAAGATGCGATGAACACTGAAGCTTTCTTT.

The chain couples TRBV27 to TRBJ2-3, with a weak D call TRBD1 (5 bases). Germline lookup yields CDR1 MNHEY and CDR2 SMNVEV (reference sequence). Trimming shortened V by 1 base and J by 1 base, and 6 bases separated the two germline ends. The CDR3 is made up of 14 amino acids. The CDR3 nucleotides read TGTGCCAGCAGTTTATGGGGCGGCACAGATACGCAGTATTTT. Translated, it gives CASSLWGGTDTQYF.

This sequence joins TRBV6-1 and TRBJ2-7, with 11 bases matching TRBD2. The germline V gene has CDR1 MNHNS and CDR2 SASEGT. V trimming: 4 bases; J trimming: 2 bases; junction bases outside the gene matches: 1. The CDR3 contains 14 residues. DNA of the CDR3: TGTGCCAGCAGTGGGGGACTAGCGGCCTACGAGCAGTACTTC. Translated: CASSGGLAAYEQYF.

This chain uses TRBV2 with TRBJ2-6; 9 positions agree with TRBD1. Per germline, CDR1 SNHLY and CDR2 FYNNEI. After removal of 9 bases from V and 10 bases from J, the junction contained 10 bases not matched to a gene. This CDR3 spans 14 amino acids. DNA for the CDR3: TGTGCCAGGGAGGGGACAGGGCCTAGGAACGTCCTGACTTTC. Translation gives CAREGTGPRNVLTF.

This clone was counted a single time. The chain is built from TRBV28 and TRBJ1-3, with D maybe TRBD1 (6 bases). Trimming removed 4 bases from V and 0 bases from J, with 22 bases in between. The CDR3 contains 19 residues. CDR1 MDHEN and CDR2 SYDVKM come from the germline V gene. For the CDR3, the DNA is TGTGCCAGCAGTTCGCGGACAGTCTACCCTTATTACTCTGGAAACACCATATATTTT. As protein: CASSSRTVYPYYSGNTIYF.

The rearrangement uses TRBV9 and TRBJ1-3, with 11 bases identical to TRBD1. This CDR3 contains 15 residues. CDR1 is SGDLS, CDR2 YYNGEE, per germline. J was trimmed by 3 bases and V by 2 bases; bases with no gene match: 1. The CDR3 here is CASSVDRGLGNTIYF. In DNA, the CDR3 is TGTGCCAGCAGCGTGGACAGGGGGCTTGGAAACACCATATATTTT. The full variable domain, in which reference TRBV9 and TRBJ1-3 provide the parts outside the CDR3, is DSGVTQTPKHLITATGQRVTLRCSPRSGDLSVYWYQQSLDQGLQFLIQYYNGEERAKGNILERFSAQQFPDLHSELNLSSLELGDSALYFCASSVDRGLGNTIYFGEGSWLTVV.

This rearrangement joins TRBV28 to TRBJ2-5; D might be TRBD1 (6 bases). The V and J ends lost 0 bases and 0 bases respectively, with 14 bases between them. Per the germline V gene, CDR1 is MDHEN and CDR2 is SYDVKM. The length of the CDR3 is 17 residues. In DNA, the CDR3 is TGTGCCAGCAGTTTATGGTCCCGACAGGCGTACCAAGAGACCCAGTACTTC. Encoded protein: CASSLWSRQAYQETQYF.

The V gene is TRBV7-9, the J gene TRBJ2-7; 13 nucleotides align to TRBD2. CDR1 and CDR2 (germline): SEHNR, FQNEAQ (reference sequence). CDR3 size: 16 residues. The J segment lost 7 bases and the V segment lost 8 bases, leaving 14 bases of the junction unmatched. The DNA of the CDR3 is TGTGCCAGCTTCCCGAGTGGACTAGCGGGAGAAAGGGAGCAGTACTTC. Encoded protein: CASFPSGLAGEREQYF.

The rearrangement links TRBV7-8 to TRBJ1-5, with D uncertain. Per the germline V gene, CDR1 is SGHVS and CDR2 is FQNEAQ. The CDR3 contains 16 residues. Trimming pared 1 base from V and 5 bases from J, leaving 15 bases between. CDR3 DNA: TGTGCCAGCAGCTTAGGTATCTTGGGCTACTATCAGCCCCAGCATTTT. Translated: CASSLGILGYYQPQHF.

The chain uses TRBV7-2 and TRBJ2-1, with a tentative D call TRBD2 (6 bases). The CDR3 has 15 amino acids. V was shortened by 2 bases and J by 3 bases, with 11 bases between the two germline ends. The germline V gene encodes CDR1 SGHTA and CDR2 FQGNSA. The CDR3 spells CASSLPRESYNEQFF. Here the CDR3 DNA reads TGTGCCAGCAGCTTACCCCGGGAGAGCTACAATGAGCAGTTCTTC.

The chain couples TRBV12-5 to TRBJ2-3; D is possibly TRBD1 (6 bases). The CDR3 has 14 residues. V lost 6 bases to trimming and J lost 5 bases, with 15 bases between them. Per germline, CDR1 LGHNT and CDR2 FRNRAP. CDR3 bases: TGTGCTAGTGGGGGGGCGACCGTTGGAGATACGCAGTATTTT. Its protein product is CASGGATVGDTQYF.

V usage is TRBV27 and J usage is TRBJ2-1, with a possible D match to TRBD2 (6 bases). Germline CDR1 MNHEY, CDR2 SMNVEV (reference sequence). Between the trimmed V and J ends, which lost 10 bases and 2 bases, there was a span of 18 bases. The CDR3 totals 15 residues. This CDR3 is CATYHGRTPYNEQFF. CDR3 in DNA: TGTGCCACCTATCACGGGAGAACCCCCTACAATGAGCAGTTCTTC.

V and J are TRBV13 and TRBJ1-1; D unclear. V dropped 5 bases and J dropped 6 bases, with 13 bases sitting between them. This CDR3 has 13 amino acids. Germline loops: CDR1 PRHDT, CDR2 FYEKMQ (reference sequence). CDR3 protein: CASSPRAVAEAFF. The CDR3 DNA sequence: TGTGCCAGCAGCCCCCGCGCCGTGGCTGAAGCTTTCTTT.

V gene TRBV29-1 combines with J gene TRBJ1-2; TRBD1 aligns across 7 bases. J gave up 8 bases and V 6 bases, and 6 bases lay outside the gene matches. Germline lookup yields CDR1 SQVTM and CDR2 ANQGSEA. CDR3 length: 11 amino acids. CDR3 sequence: CSVPRGDGYTF. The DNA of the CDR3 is TGCAGCGTCCCCAGGGGGGACGGCTACACCTTC.

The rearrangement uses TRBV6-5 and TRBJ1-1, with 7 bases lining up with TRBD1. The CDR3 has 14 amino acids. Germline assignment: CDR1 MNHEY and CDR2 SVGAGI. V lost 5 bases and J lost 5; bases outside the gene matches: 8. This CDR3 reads CASSDDRELTEAFF. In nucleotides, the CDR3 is TGTGCCAGCAGTGACGACAGGGAACTGACTGAAGCTTTCTTT.

In nucleotides, the CDR3 is TGTGCCAGCAGTGAATCCGGGTCCCATGAGCAGTTCTTC. Translated: CASSESGSHEQFF. The chain couples TRBV6-1 to TRBJ2-1; D is unresolved. This CDR3 region has 13 residues. Germline CDR1 and CDR2: MNHNS and SASEGT. Trimming left V 2 bases short and J 8 bases short, with 10 bases between.

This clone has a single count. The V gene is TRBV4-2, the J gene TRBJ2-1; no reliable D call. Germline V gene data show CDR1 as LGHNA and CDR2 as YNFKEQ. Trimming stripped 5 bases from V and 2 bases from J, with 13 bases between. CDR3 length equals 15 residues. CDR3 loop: CASSTTLLTYNEQFF. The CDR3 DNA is TGTGCCAGCAGCACGACACTTCTTACCTACAATGAGCAGTTCTTC.

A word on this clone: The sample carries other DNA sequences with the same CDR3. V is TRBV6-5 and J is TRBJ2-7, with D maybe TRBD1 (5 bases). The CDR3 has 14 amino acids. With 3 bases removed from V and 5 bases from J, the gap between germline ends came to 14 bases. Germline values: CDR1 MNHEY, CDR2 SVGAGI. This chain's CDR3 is CASSYSITGNEQYF. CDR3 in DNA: TGTGCCAGCAGTTATTCGATCACAGGCAACGAGCAGTACTTC.

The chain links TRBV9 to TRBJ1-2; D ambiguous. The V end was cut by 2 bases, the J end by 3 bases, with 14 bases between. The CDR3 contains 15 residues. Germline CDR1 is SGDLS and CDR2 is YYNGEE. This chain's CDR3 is CASSVNSPSHYGYTF. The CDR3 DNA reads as TGTGCCAGCAGCGTCAACAGCCCCTCGCACTATGGCTACACCTTC.

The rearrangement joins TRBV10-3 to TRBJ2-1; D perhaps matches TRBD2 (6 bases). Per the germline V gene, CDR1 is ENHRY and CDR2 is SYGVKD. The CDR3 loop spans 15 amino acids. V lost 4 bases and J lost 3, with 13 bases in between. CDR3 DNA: TGTGCCATCAGTGGTCCTGAGGACTACTACAATGAGCAGTTCTTC. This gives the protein CAISGPEDYYNEQFF.

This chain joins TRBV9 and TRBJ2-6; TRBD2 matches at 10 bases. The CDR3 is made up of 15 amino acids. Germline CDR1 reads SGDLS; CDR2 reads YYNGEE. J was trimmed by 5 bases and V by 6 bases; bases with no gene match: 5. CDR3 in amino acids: CASTASGSWANVLTF. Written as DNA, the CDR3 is TGTGCCAGCACCGCTAGCGGGAGCTGGGCCAACGTCCTGACTTTC. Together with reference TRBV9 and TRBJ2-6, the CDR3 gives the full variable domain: DSGVTQTPKHLITATGQRVTLRCSPRSGDLSVYWYQQSLDQGLQFLIQYYNGEERAKGNILERFSAQQFPDLHSELNLSSLELGDSALYFCASTASGSWANVLTFGAGSRLTVL.

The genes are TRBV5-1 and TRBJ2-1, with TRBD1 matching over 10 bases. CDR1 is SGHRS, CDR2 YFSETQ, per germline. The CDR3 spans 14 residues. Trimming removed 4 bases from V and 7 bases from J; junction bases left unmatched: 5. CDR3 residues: CASSPGQGVNEQFF. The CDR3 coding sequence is TGCGCCAGCAGCCCCGGACAGGGGGTGAATGAGCAGTTCTTC.

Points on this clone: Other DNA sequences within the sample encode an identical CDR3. The CDR3 loop reads CASSEQVGTEAFF. The CDR3 DNA reads TGTGCCAGCAGCGAACAGGTGGGCACTGAAGCTTTCTTT. The chain combines TRBV5-4 with TRBJ1-1; D may be TRBD1 (5 bases). This CDR3 has 13 amino acids. Per germline, CDR1 SGHNT and CDR2 YYREEE (reference sequence). The V end was cut by 4 bases, the J end by 4 bases, with 11 bases between.

CDR3 nucleotides: TGTGCCAGCAGTTATTCTGCGGGGGAAGCGGGCCGTGAGCAGTTCTTC. Amino acids: CASSYSAGEAGREQFF. The chain couples TRBV6-5 to TRBJ2-1, with TRBD2 matching over 7 bases. The CDR3 consists of 16 residues. V shed 3 bases and J 9 bases; nucleotides not matched to a gene: 14. Germline lookup yields CDR1 MNHEY and CDR2 SVGAGI.

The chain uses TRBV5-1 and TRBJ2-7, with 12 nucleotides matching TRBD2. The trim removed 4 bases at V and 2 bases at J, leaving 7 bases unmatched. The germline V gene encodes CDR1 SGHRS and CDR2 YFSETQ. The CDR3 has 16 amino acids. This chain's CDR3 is CASSPRLAGVPYEQYF. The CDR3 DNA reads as TGCGCCAGCAGCCCGAGACTAGCGGGAGTCCCCTACGAGCAGTACTTC. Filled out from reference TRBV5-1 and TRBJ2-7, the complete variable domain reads KAGVTQTPRYLIKTRGQQVTLSCSPISGHRSVSWYQQTPGQGLQFLFEYFSETQRNKGNFPGRFSGRQFSNSRSEMNVSTLELGDSALYLCASSPRLAGVPYEQYFGPGTRLTVT.

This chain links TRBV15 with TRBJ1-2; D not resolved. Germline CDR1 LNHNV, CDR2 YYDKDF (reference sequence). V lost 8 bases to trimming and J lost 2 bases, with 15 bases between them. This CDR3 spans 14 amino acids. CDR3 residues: CATSEVEENYGYTF. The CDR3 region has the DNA TGTGCCACCTCAGAGGTTGAGGAGAACTATGGCTACACCTTC.

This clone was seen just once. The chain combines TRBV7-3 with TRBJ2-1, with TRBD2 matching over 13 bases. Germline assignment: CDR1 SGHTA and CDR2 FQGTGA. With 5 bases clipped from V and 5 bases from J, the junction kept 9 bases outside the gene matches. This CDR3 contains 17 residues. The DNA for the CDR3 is TGTGCCAGCAGCCCCACTAGCGGGAGGGCCATCGACAATGAGCAGTTCTTC. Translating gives CASSPTSGRAIDNEQFF.

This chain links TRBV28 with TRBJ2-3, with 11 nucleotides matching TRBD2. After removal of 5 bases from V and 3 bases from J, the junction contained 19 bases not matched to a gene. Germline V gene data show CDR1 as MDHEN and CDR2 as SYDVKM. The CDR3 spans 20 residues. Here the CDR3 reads CASSIFRVMTSGAPTDTQYF. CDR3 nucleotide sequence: TGTGCCAGCAGTATCTTCAGGGTAATGACTAGCGGGGCACCGACAGATACGCAGTATTTT.